This TCR beta chain stems from a study of human CD8 memory T cell subsets. As for this clonotype: Antigen: not known.

Study-wide results and limits: Estimation by Chao1 suggested that stem-like memory T cells had more diversity than did precursor exhausted T cells.

Sequencing libraries of TCR beta were made by UMI-labeled 5' RACE. TCRdb re-called the 5' RACE reads and shows each CDR3 protein once, DNA omitted. Here the sample table reports roughly 5,000 distinct CDR3 sequences. The source is a human donor in good health. The sample was CD8+ T cells from PBMCs.

CDR3 loop: CSLREQGSYNEQFF. The chain has TRBV29-1 and TRBJ2-1; TCRdb's D gene call, TRBD2, goes unchecked for lack of DNA. The germline CDR1 and CDR2 sequences are SQVTM and ANQGSEA. CDR3 length: 14 amino acids.